A selection of T cell receptor beta chains follows, all from one sample in a study of CD8+CD57+ T cells in acquired aplastic anemia. TCRdb reanalysed the reads using MiXCR and keeps one entry per CDR3 protein. The sample lists 200,000 to 250,000 distinct CDR3 sequences, 60% to 65% occurring once. What was sequenced was sorted CD4+, CD8+, or CD8+CD57+ T cells (not recorded which) from PBMCs. Every receptor here comes from a human donor in good health. The CDR3 runs from the conserved cysteine through the conserved F or W. A D gene is named only where the DNA matches it firmly. Clone size is given for some rows only: seen once, a few or many times, or a class if the clone is expanded.

once TRBJ1-1 TRBV2 TRBD1 CASRLEGQREAFF TGTGCCAGCAGGCTAGAGGGACAGCGAGAAGCTTTCTTT
many TRBJ1-2 TRBV6-6 NA CASSPDSGYTF TGTGCCAGCAGCCCCGACAGTGGCTACACCTTC
NA TRBJ2-6 TRBV7-9 NA CASSTESGANVLTF TGTGCCAGCAGCACCGAGAGCGGGGCCAACGTCCTGACTTTC
NA TRBJ2-7 TRBV15 TRBD2 CATSRAGGPYEQYF TGTGCCACCAGCAGAGCGGGAGGGCCCTACGAGCAGTACTTC
many TRBJ1-2 TRBV29-1 NA CSVEDPAAYYGYTF TGCAGCGTTGAAGATCCAGCAGCTTACTATGGCTACACCTTC
NA TRBJ2-7 TRBV7-8 NA CASSSLEYSYEQYF TGTGCCAGCAGTTCGCTAGAATACTCCTACGAGCAGTACTTC
NA TRBJ2-7 TRBV20-1 NA CSATSDSYWEQYF TGCAGTGCCACCTCGGACAGCTACTGGGAGCAGTACTTC
NA TRBJ2-7 TRBV2 TRBD2 CASSDPLADLYEQYF TGTGCCAGCAGTGATCCGCTAGCGGATCTCTACGAGCAGTACTTC
many TRBJ2-2 TRBV5-1 TRBD2 CASSSRLAGDTGELFF TGCGCCAGCAGCTCTAGACTAGCGGGGGACACCGGGGAGCTGTTTTTT
many TRBJ2-4 TRBV14 NA CASSQATVKAKNIQYF TGTGCCAGCAGCCAAGCGACAGTTAAAGCCAAAAACATTCAGTACTTC
NA TRBJ2-5 TRBV12-3/TRBV12-4 TRBD1 CASSSTGVQETQYF TGTGCCAGCAGTTCGACAGGGGTCCAAGAGACCCAGTACTTC
NA TRBJ2-7 TRBV6-1 NA CASSQGAGNEQYF TGTGCCAGCAGTCAAGGGGCGGGCAACGAGCAGTACTTC
NA TRBJ2-5 TRBV10-3 NA CAISDAETQYF TGTGCCATCAGTGATGCTGAGACCCAGTACTTC
many TRBJ2-1 TRBV7-8 TRBD1 CASSSVDRAHEQFF TGTGCCAGCAGCTCTGTAGACAGGGCCCATGAGCAGTTCTTC
NA TRBJ2-5 TRBV3-1 TRBD2 CASSPPGREGLETQYF TGTGCCAGCAGCCCCCCCGGCAGGGAGGGATTGGAGACCCAGTACTTC
once TRBJ1-5 TRBV7-3 TRBD1 CASSLGDRGSNQPQHF TGTGCCAGCAGCTTAGGGGACAGGGGCAGCAATCAGCCCCAGCATTTT
many TRBJ1-1 TRBV6-5 NA CASSFTGPGYEAFF TGTGCCAGCAGTTTCACAGGGCCTGGTTATGAAGCTTTCTTT
NA TRBJ1-2 TRBV11-2 NA CASSPPRASGTGYGYGYTF TGTGCCAGCAGTCCCCCTCGGGCTAGTGGGACGGGGTACGGGTATGGCTACACCTTC
many TRBJ1-3 TRBV6-1 NA CASSEWHSSSGNTIYF TGTGCCAGCAGTGAATGGCACAGCAGCTCTGGAAACACCATATATTTT
NA TRBJ1-1 TRBV29-1 TRBD1 CSVEGGDSPEAFF TGCAGCGTTGAAGGAGGGGACAGCCCTGAGGCTTTCTTT
few TRBJ1-2 TRBV24-1 NA CATSEPGRGYTF TGTGCCACCAGTGAGCCTGGACGAGGCTACACCTTC
NA TRBJ1-4 TRBV20-1 TRBD1 CSALGGQGDRKLFF TGCAGTGCTCTTGGGGGACAGGGGGACCGAAAACTGTTTTTT
NA TRBJ1-2 TRBV7-9 TRBD1 CSGLVGQNYGYTF TGTTCTGGGCTAGTGGGACAGAACTATGGCTACACCTTC
few TRBJ2-7 TRBV29-1 NA CSVSSPDPSAEQYF TGCAGCGTGAGCTCGCCAGACCCTTCGGCCGAGCAGTACTTC
NA TRBJ1-6 TRBV2 NA CASSDGGVAPLHF TGTGCCAGCAGTGATGGAGGGGTTGCACCCCTCCACTTT
few TRBJ1-5 TRBV28 NA CASSLFRPDQPQHF TGTGCCAGCAGTTTATTTCGGCCAGATCAGCCCCAGCATTTT
few TRBJ2-7 TRBV24-1 NA CATSNTQGGEQYF TGTGCCACCAGTAACACCCAGGGCGGCGAGCAGTACTTC
NA TRBJ2-7 TRBV4-2 TRBD1 CASSQDETGGYEQYF TGTGCCAGCAGCCAAGATGAGACAGGGGGCTACGAGCAGTACTTT
NA TRBJ2-3 TRBV7-8 NA CAGSIGVTGTQCF TGTGCCGGCAGCATAGGAGTCACAGGTACGCAGTGTTTT
many TRBJ2-2 TRBV6-6 NA CAEGGGYTGELFF TGTGCCGAAGGGGGGGGGTACACCGGGGAGCTGTTTTTT
NA TRBJ1-6 TRBV19 NA CASTEQGLDNSPLHF TGTGCCAGTACCGAACAGGGTCTGGATAATTCACCCCTCCACTTT
NA TRBJ1-1 TRBV7-2 TRBD1 CASSLSGTGGNTEAFF TGTGCCAGCAGCTTGTCCGGGACAGGGGGCAATACTGAAGCTTTCTTT
NA TRBJ2-1 TRBV7-3 NA CASSLTGWRKSYNEQFF TGTGCCAGCAGCTTAACGGGATGGCGGAAGTCCTACAATGAGCAGTTCTTC
once TRBJ2-2 TRBV7-9 TRBD1 CASSNGQADTGELFF TGTGCCAGCAGCAACGGACAGGCAGACACCGGGGAGCTGTTTTTT
NA TRBJ2-7 TRBV10-3 NA CAIRTTNSPGWYF TGTGCCATCAGGACGACTAACTCCCCTGGTTGGTACTTC
NA TRBJ1-5 TRBV19 NA CASSGNRGNQPQHF TGTGCCAGTAGTGGCAACAGGGGCAATCAGCCCCAGCATTTT
NA TRBJ2-7 TRBV6-5 NA CASSNDAYERYF TGTGCCAGCAGCAACGACGCTTACGAGCGGTACTTC
few TRBJ2-5 TRBV25-1 TRBD2 CASSELGTSGKGFQETQYF TGTGCCAGCAGTGAATTGGGGACTAGCGGGAAGGGGTTCCAAGAGACCCAGTACTTC
NA TRBJ2-7 TRBV2 NA CASRGGGPYEQYF TGTGCCAGCAGAGGGGGGGGTCCATACGAGCAGTACTTC
NA TRBJ1-5 TRBV7-9 NA CASSLGGAGVMAQHF TGTGCCAGCAGCTTAGGAGGGGCTGGGGTCATGGCCCAGCATTTT
NA TRBJ2-7 TRBV6-1 TRBD2 CASTTGLVDYEQYF TGTGCCAGCACCACGGGACTAGTGGATTACGAGCAGTACTTC
NA TRBJ2-7 TRBV7-2 NA CASSFGRNSYEQYF TGTGCCAGCAGCTTCGGACGCAACTCCTACGAGCAGTACTTC
NA TRBJ2-5 TRBV5-1 NA CASSFLPSDGRIETQYF TGCGCCAGCAGCTTTTTACCCTCAGATGGGAGGATAGAGACCCAGTACTTC
few TRBJ2-7 TRBV25-1 NA CSLSGTSYEQYF TGCAGTCTGAGCGGTACCTCCTACGAGCAGTACTTC
many TRBJ2-7 TRBV7-2 TRBD1 CASSLYPGQGGEQYF TGTGCCAGCAGCTTATATCCGGGACAGGGAGGCGAGCAGTACTTC
NA TRBJ2-2 TRBV7-2 TRBD2 CASSRSGGAGTGELFF TGTGCCAGCAGCCGAAGCGGGGGGGCGGGCACCGGGGAGCTGTTTTTT
once TRBJ2-1 TRBV25-1 TRBD2 CASTAAGLAGNNEQFF TGTGCCAGCACCGCCGCAGGACTAGCGGGAAACAATGAGCAGTTCTTC
NA TRBJ2-3 TRBV7-6 NA CASSKTGGGSADTQYF TGTGCCAGCAGTAAAACAGGGGGGGGCAGCGCAGATACGCAGTATTTT
NA TRBJ1-2 TRBV7-2 NA CASSLAGTNLAFAF TGTGCCAGCAGCTTAGCGGGCACCAATCTGGCATTCGCCTTC
NA TRBJ1-2 TRBV2 NA CASSDSFSPGYTF TGTGCCAGCAGTGACAGCTTTTCCCCTGGCTACACCTTC
once TRBJ2-7 TRBV7-9 NA CASSPQGGLFYEQYF TGTGCCAGCAGCCCTCAGGGGGGGCTATTTTACGAGCAGTACTTC
few TRBJ2-7 TRBV28 NA CASSFFQKLGEQYF TGTGCCAGCAGTTTTTTTCAAAAGCTAGGCGAGCAGTACTTC
NA TRBJ2-5 TRBV7-9 NA CASSQVAHQETQYF TGTGCCAGCAGCCAAGTGGCGCACCAAGAGACCCAGTACTTC
NA TRBJ1-6 TRBV7-2 NA CASSSWTSPLHF TGTGCCAGCAGCTCCTGGACTTCACCCCTCCACTTT
NA TRBJ2-3 TRBV7-2 NA CASGSTDTQYF TGTGCCAGCGGTAGCACAGATACGCAGTATTTT
NA TRBJ1-2 TRBV7-8 NA CASSQGFIYGYTF TGTGCCAGCAGCCAAGGGTTTATCTATGGCTACACCTTC